This TCR beta chain was identified in a study of tumor-infiltrating lymphocytes in primary liver carcinoma. The template, approximately 500 ng total RNA, yielded TCR beta cDNA made with a constant-region primer. Researchers made the TCR beta libraries by running three nested multiplex PCR rounds with slightly modified ARM-PCR. Investigators reported that the first two PCR rounds, at roughly 10 cycles each, used TRBV1-TRBV30 forward primers with a C-beta reverse primer. TCRdb analysed the multiplex PCR reads with MiXCR anew, one entry per CDR3 protein. Among about 200,000 distinct CDR3 sequences listed, almost 65% were seen once. This clonotype has a single count. Germline assignment: CDR1 DFQATT and CDR2 SNEGSKA (reference sequence). The V and J ends lost 0 bases and 6 bases respectively, with 12 bases between them. This CDR3 is 14 amino acids long. The source of the blood RNA was unsorted whole blood, and germline DNA was extracted as well. At sampling, these chronic HBV carriers had received no treatment.

The sequence came from a woman aged 55-69 years with primary liver carcinoma and hepatitis B virus infection. The chain recombines TRBV20-1 with TRBJ2-1; D might be TRBD2 (5 bases). Sequenced: peripheral blood. CDR3 amino acids: CSARDLSGSNEQFF. Written as DNA, the CDR3 is TGCAGTGCTAGAGATCTCAGCGGAAGCAATGAGCAGTTCTTC.